This T cell receptor beta chain was profiled in a study of blood T cell repertoires in COVID-19. The overall study: Samples of COVID-19 (acute and convalescent) were obtained from the United States, Italy and Spain.

Authors' data handling: Amplification with reference gene primers provided the estimates of nucleated cell counts. TCRdb's table, derived via immunoSEQ multiplex PCR, lists solely in-frame clones and lacks some. V and J calls and clone size come straight from that table; D and trimming were deduced from the DNA. This sample has 160,000 or so clones, with 65% to 90% found just once. Germline-derived CDR1 and CDR2 are SQVTM and ANQGSEA. The V end was cut by 6 bases, the J end by 2 bases, with 13 bases between. The CDR3 loop spans 13 amino acids. The sequenced material came from PBMCs or T cells enriched from blood (not recorded which). The V call is TRBV29-1, the J call TRBJ1-1, with D tentatively TRBD1 (6 bases). The origin of this receptor is a man aged 50 or older who had recovered from COVID-19. The CDR3 DNA is TGCAGCGTAGGACAGTTTCGAAACACTGAAGCTTTCTTT. It yields the protein CSVGQFRNTEAFF.